The 24 T cell receptor beta chains in this list originate from one sample, sequenced in a study of blood T cell repertoires in COVID-19 (dated by TCRdb to the early 2020s). The library was obtained by the immunoSEQ multiplex PCR assay. TCRdb obtained this table from immuneACCESS and retained in-frame rearrangements with V and J assigned. These tables miss some clones; where compared with another copy, unresolved V genes account for less than half of the shortfall, and the remainder is unexplained. The sample includes about 270,000 clones, with around 93% observed a single time. The top ten constitute less than 3.5% of the sample. The sequenced sample consisted of PBMCs or T cells enriched from blood (not recorded which). These receptors all come from a man aged 40-55 years who had been exposed to COVID-19.

The J gene is TRBJ1-4, the V gene TRBV5-8, with D perhaps TRBD1 (6 bases). Germline CDR1 and CDR2: SGHTS and YDEGEE. Trimming removed 0 bases at V and 6 bases at J, with 12 bases between. The CDR3 length is 15 residues. The CDR3 DNA sequence: TGTGCCAGCAGCTTGGAAAGGGGGGGGGATGAAAAACTGTTTTTT. It codes for CASSLERGGDEKLFF. Filled out from reference TRBV5-8 and TRBJ1-4, the complete variable domain reads EAGVTQSPTHLIKTRGQQATLRCSPISGHTSVYWYQQALGLGLQFLLWYDEGEERNRGNFPPRFSGRQFPNYSSELNVNALELEDSALYLCASSLERGGDEKLFFGSGTQLSVL.

The V call is TRBV10-1, the J call TRBJ2-1; TRBD2 matches 9 bases. V dropped 10 bases and J dropped 5; count of bases not matched to a gene: 6. CDR3 length: 13 amino acids. The germline V gene has CDR1 WNHNN and CDR2 SYGVQD (reference sequence). As DNA, the CDR3 is TGCGCCAACCCGGGACTAGCTGACAATGAGCAGTTCTTC. It specifies CANPGLADNEQFF.

This chain connects TRBV6-5 to TRBJ2-7; weak D call: TRBD2 (5 bases). Looked up from germline, CDR1 is MNHEY and CDR2 is SVGAGI. Trimming left V 1 base short and J 0 bases short, with 10 bases between. The CDR3 is 15 residues long. The CDR3 DNA reads as TGTGCCAGCAGTTACTTCGACGGGAACTCCTACGAGCAGTACTTC. Amino acid sequence: CASSYFDGNSYEQYF.

J is TRBJ1-2 and V is TRBV27; D is perhaps TRBD1 (6 bases). V lost 8 bases and J 8 bases, leaving 18 bases between the germline ends. The germline V gene has CDR1 MNHEY and CDR2 SMNVEV (reference sequence). This CDR3 has 13 residues. The CDR3 DNA sequence: TGTGCCAGCCACTCTTACGAGGGGGAGGGCTACACCTTC. Translated: CASHSYEGEGYTF.

The table lists this clone with a count of one. The CDR3: CASSMGTLNQPQHF. For the CDR3, the DNA is TGTGCCAGTAGTATGGGGACTCTTAATCAGCCCCAGCATTTT. The J gene is TRBJ1-5, the V gene TRBV19; the D gene is possibly TRBD1 (5 bases). V was pared by 3 bases and J by 4 bases, with 10 bases between. This CDR3 is built from 14 residues. Germline CDR1 is LNHDA and CDR2 is SQIVND (reference sequence).

V usage is TRBV7-6 and J usage is TRBJ1-6, with D unclear. The germline V gene encodes CDR1 SGHVS and CDR2 FNYEAQ. The CDR3 is 13 residues long. Trimming removed 2 bases from V and 10 bases from J, with 9 bases in between. The CDR3 DNA is TGTGCCAGCAGCTTATCGAGGGAGTCACCCCTCCACTTT. Residues: CASSLSRESPLHF.

The chain joins TRBV11-2 to TRBJ1-2; unclear D gene. Germline V gene sequence: CDR1 SGHAT, CDR2 FQNNGV. The CDR3 is 11 amino acids. Trimming removed 6 bases at V and 8 bases at J, with 10 bases between. As DNA, the CDR3 is TGTGCCAGCAGGGCATCCGGGGGCTACACCTTC. Protein: CASRASGGYTF.

This rearrangement joins TRBV18 to TRBJ2-7; TRBD2 matches 11 bases. From germline, CDR1 is KGHSH and CDR2 LQKENI. The CDR3 is 19 amino acids. Germline trimming cut 0 bases from V and 0 bases from J; bases unmatched to any gene: 10. Here the CDR3 reads CASSPPGGLADRISYEQYF. The DNA of the CDR3 is TGTGCCAGCTCACCACCGGGGGGACTAGCGGACCGGATCTCCTACGAGCAGTACTTC. The full variable domain, rest sourced from reference TRBV18 and TRBJ2-7, is NAGVMQNPRHLVRRRGQEARLRCSPMKGHSHVYWYRQLPEEGLKFMVYLQKENIIDESGMPKERFSAEFPKEGPSILRIQQVVRGDSAAYFCASSPPGGLADRISYEQYFGPGTRLTVT.

The CDR3 DNA reads as TGTGCCACCAGTGATAGACTGGATGTAGATACGCAGTATTTT. This encodes CATSDRLDVDTQYF. The chain couples TRBV24-1 to TRBJ2-3; D call uncertain. The ends were cut back, 3 bases at V and 5 bases at J, with 11 bases in the middle. In germline, CDR1 is KGHDR, CDR2 SFDVKD. This CDR3 region has 14 residues.

The V call is TRBV7-3, the J call TRBJ2-1; D gene uncertain. Germline CDR1 reads SGHTA; CDR2 reads FQGTGA. V was pared by 5 bases and J by 5 bases, with 19 bases between. The CDR3 length is 16 residues. Here the CDR3 reads CASSRESHTKNNEQFF. The CDR3 nucleotides read TGTGCCAGCAGCCGAGAGTCCCACACTAAAAACAATGAGCAGTTCTTC.

V is TRBV4-1 and J is TRBJ2-1, with D perhaps matching TRBD2 (5 bases). Germline loops: CDR1 MGHRA, CDR2 YSYEKL. Trimming removed 6 bases at V and 4 bases at J, with 13 bases between. The CDR3 is 14 residues long. This CDR3 is CASSSLGLYNEQFF. Written as DNA, the CDR3 is TGCGCCAGCAGTTCTCTCGGACTGTACAATGAGCAGTTCTTC.

The rearrangement joins TRBV23-1 to TRBJ2-5; 8 nucleotides agree with TRBD1. Being an ORF, TRBV23-1 has a function that is uncertain. V shed 0 bases and J 5 bases; nucleotides not matched to a gene: 14. This CDR3 region has 18 residues. The CDR3, as DNA: TGCGCCAGCAGTCAATCATCCTCGTCAGGGGGCCGGGAGGAGACCCAGTACTTC. It codes for CASSQSSSSGGREETQYF.

This sequence joins TRBV7-9 and TRBJ1-1; TRBD1 aligns across 7 bases. The V segment lost 5 bases and the J segment 1 base; nucleotides outside the gene matches: 7. The CDR3 spans 15 residues. Germline V gene lookup returns CDR1 SEHNR and CDR2 FQNEAQ (reference sequence). The CDR3 nucleotides read TGTGCCAGCAGCCCCCCGACAGGGTCGAACACTGAAGCTTTCTTT. Encoded protein: CASSPPTGSNTEAFF.

This chain links TRBV28 with TRBJ2-1, with 11 bases lining up with TRBD2. V was clipped by 6 bases and J by 3 bases; unmatched bases: 10. Germline CDR1 reads MDHEN; CDR2 reads SYDVKM. The CDR3 is 17 residues long. This CDR3 is CASSGGPGLADYNEQFF. CDR3 nucleotides: TGTGCCAGCAGCGGCGGACCGGGACTAGCGGACTACAATGAGCAGTTCTTC.

J is TRBJ1-3 and V is TRBV4-1, with TRBD1 matching 8 bases. The germline CDR1 and CDR2 sequences are MGHRA and YSYEKL. The V and J ends lost 0 bases and 0 bases, in that order; junction bases with no gene match: 4. This CDR3 has 17 amino acids. For the CDR3, the DNA is TGCGCCAGCAGCCAAGATAGGGACAGGAGCTCTGGAAACACCATATATTTT. It yields the protein CASSQDRDRSSGNTIYF.

This clone was observed a handful of times. The CDR3 nucleotides are TGTGCCAGCAGTCCGACTAGCAACCCCTACAATGAGCAGTTCTTC. Its translation is CASSPTSNPYNEQFF. The chain links TRBV7-9 to TRBJ2-1; 7 bases fit TRBD2. Germline V gives CDR1 SEHNR, CDR2 FQNEAQ (reference sequence). V gave up 6 bases and J gave up 2 bases; unmatched junction bases: 7. The CDR3 consists of 15 residues.

CDR3 sequence reads: CASSQDSGDRSPESSYEQYF. The DNA of the CDR3 is TGTGCCAGCAGCCAAGATTCGGGGGACAGGTCTCCAGAGAGCTCCTACGAGCAGTACTTC. The chain employs TRBV14 and TRBJ2-7, with 8 positions matching TRBD1. Looked up from germline, CDR1 is SGHDN and CDR2 is FVKESK. The CDR3 has 20 residues. The trim removed 0 bases at V and 0 bases at J, leaving 16 bases unmatched.

The V and J genes are TRBV11-1 and TRBJ2-7; D call uncertain. Per germline, CDR1 SGHAT and CDR2 FQDESV (reference sequence). This CDR3 has 15 residues. Trimming removed 0 bases at V and 6 bases at J, with 15 bases between. The CDR3 region has the DNA TGTGCCAGCAGCTTAGCGCGATCCGGTACTGGCGAGCAGTACTTC. It yields the protein CASSLARSGTGEQYF.

The gene calls are TRBV5-6 and TRBJ1-1, with TRBD1 matching 12 bases. The CDR3 runs to 16 residues. Germline V gene data show CDR1 as SGHDT and CDR2 as YYEEEE. The V and J ends lost 2 bases and 5 bases, in that order; junction bases with no gene match: 7. CDR3: CASSFWDRGRETEAFF. CDR3 DNA: TGTGCCAGCAGCTTCTGGGACAGGGGGCGCGAAACTGAAGCTTTCTTT. Combining the CDR3 with reference TRBV5-6 and TRBJ1-1 gives the whole variable domain DAGVTQSPTHLIKTRGQQVTLRCSPKSGHDTVSWYQQALGQGPQFIFQYYEEEERQRGNFPDRFSGHQFPNYSSELNVNALLLGDSALYLCASSFWDRGRETEAFFGQGTRLTVV.

CDR3 sequence (DNA): TGTGCCAGCAGCCGGACTCCAGGGGGAGGATCTGGAAACACCATATATTTT. It codes for CASSRTPGGGSGNTIYF. The V gene is TRBV7-9, the J gene TRBJ1-3, with TRBD1 matching over 7 bases. The V and J ends lost 5 bases and 1 base, in that order; junction bases with no gene match: 11. The CDR3 is 17 residues long. Germline CDR1 SEHNR, CDR2 FQNEAQ (reference sequence).

The chain is built from TRBV7-7 and TRBJ2-5, with 10 bases lining up with TRBD2. The length of the CDR3 is 15 residues. Germline CDR1 SSHAT, CDR2 FNYEAQ (reference sequence). V was pared by 3 bases and J by 4 bases, with 5 bases of the junction left unmatched. CDR3 sequence reads: CASSFSGRARETQYF. The CDR3 DNA follows: TGTGCCAGCAGCTTCAGCGGGAGGGCCAGAGAGACCCAGTACTTC.

The rearrangement uses TRBV7-9 and TRBJ1-1, with 8 bases aligning to TRBD1. CDR1 and CDR2 from the germline V gene are SEHNR and FQNEAQ (reference sequence). The J segment lost 5 bases and the V segment lost 5 bases, leaving 19 bases of the junction unmatched. The CDR3 is 18 amino acids. The CDR3 region has the DNA TGTGCCAGCAGCCTGCACAGATGGGGAGACAGGGGATTAACTGAAGCTTTCTTT. It encodes CASSLHRWGDRGLTEAFF.

The chain has TRBV5-1 and TRBJ2-1; 7 bases map to TRBD2. This CDR3 contains 15 residues. In germline, CDR1 is SGHRS, CDR2 YFSETQ. V was clipped by 2 bases and J by 5 bases; unmatched bases: 7. The CDR3 loop is CASSLRGRGNNEQFF. The CDR3 DNA follows: TGCGCCAGCAGCTTACGTGGGCGGGGGAACAATGAGCAGTTCTTC. Full variable domain (outside the CDR3, taken from reference TRBV5-1 and TRBJ2-1): KAGVTQTPRYLIKTRGQQVTLSCSPISGHRSVSWYQQTPGQGLQFLFEYFSETQRNKGNFPGRFSGRQFSNSRSEMNVSTLELGDSALYLCASSLRGRGNNEQFFGPGTRLTVL.

In this sample, this clone turned up a few times. In nucleotides, the CDR3 is TGTGCCAGTAGTCCACCGGGACTAGCCTCGGAGACCCAGTACTTC. It yields the protein CASSPPGLASETQYF. The rearrangement links TRBV19 to TRBJ2-5, with 9 bases identical to TRBD2. Germline CDR1 reads LNHDA; CDR2 reads SQIVND (reference sequence). The CDR3 sequence is 15 residues long. After removal of 5 bases from V and 5 bases from J, the junction contained 9 bases not matched to a gene.